This entry lists 15 T cell receptor beta chains sequenced from one sample in a study of blood T cell repertoires in COVID-19. Profiling relied on immunoSEQ multiplex PCR, and the TCRdb table lists in-frame clones only, not all of them. The sample contains some 430,000 clones, less than 95% of which appear only once. Sequenced sample: PBMCs or T cells enriched from blood (not recorded which). The receptors originated from a young man who had recovered from COVID-19.

Written as DNA, the CDR3 is TGTGCCAGCAGCCCACGGACAGGGCAAGAGACCCAGTACTTC. Its translation is CASSPRTGQETQYF. This chain uses TRBV11-2 with TRBJ2-5, with TRBD1 identical over 8 bases. Unmatched junction bases numbered 4, after V lost 5 bases and J lost 2 bases. The CDR3 has 14 residues. Per germline, CDR1 SGHAT and CDR2 FQNNGV.

The chain has TRBV2 and TRBJ1-2; perhaps TRBD1 as D (6 bases). V shed 4 bases and J shed 3 bases, with 15 bases lying between them. This CDR3 region has 15 residues. In germline, CDR1 is SNHLY, CDR2 FYNNEI. CDR3 protein: CASSVRGAGDYGYTF. The CDR3 bases are TGTGCCAGCAGTGTACGGGGGGCTGGGGACTATGGCTACACCTTC. The whole variable domain, filled in from reference TRBV2 and TRBJ1-2, reads EPEVTQTPSHQVTQMGQEVILRCVPISNHLYFYWYRQILGQKVEFLVSFYNNEISEKSEIFDDQFSVERPDGSNFTLKIRSTKLEDSAMYFCASSVRGAGDYGYTFGSGTRLTVV.

The DNA for the CDR3 is TGCAGTGCTAGTAGTCTACTAACGGTTCAGCCCCAGCATTTT. Its protein product is CSASSLLTVQPQHF. This chain joins TRBV20-1 and TRBJ1-5; D unresolved. V lost 3 bases, J lost 6 bases, and 15 bases lay in between. The CDR3 covers 14 residues. Looked up from germline, CDR1 is DFQATT and CDR2 is SNEGSKA (reference sequence).

This chain connects TRBV28 to TRBJ1-3, with D unresolved. The germline V and J ends were trimmed by 1 base and 2 bases, with 6 bases remaining between them. The germline V gene has CDR1 MDHEN and CDR2 SYDVKM. The CDR3 contains 14 residues. The CDR3 nucleotides read TGTGCCAGCAGTTTATCACTAGCTGGAAACACCATATATTTT. Protein product: CASSLSLAGNTIYF.

The chain carries TRBV28 and TRBJ1-2; 7 positions agree with TRBD1. CDR3 length equals 12 residues. Germline V gives CDR1 MDHEN, CDR2 SYDVKM. Trimming at V came to 8 bases and at J to 6 bases, leaving 6 bases not matched to a gene. CDR3 bases: TGTGCCAGCCGGGACAGCTTAAATGGCTACACCTTC. Amino acid sequence: CASRDSLNGYTF.

The genes are TRBV5-1 and TRBJ2-5, with 7 bases fitting TRBD2. Germline assignment: CDR1 SGHRS and CDR2 YFSETQ. The CDR3 has 20 amino acids. The V segment lost 3 bases and the J segment 2 bases; nucleotides outside the gene matches: 22. This CDR3 is CASSSGGSGTLLSSQETQYF. The DNA of the CDR3 is TGCGCCAGCAGCTCGGGGGGTAGCGGAACACTATTATCTTCACAAGAGACCCAGTACTTC.

The J gene is TRBJ1-5, the V gene TRBV2; 7 bases are a match to TRBD1. CDR1 is SNHLY, CDR2 FYNNEI, per germline. The V segment lost 6 bases and the J segment 3 bases; nucleotides outside the gene matches: 5. The CDR3 is 14 residues long. This CDR3 reads CASRPTGPNQPQHF. Written as DNA, the CDR3 is TGTGCCAGCAGGCCGACAGGGCCCAATCAGCCCCAGCATTTT. Full variable domain (remainder filled in from reference TRBV2 and TRBJ1-5): EPEVTQTPSHQVTQMGQEVILRCVPISNHLYFYWYRQILGQKVEFLVSFYNNEISEKSEIFDDQFSVERPDGSNFTLKIRSTKLEDSAMYFCASRPTGPNQPQHFGDGTRLSIL.

The chain uses TRBV7-8 and TRBJ2-7, with 7 bases that match TRBD1. The trim removed 6 bases at V and 3 bases at J, leaving 8 bases unmatched. Germline CDR1 SGHVS, CDR2 FQNEAQ. The CDR3 contains 14 residues. CDR3 in DNA: TGTGCCAGCAGGAACAGGGGTTACAACTACGAGCAGTACTTC. Amino acids: CASRNRGYNYEQYF.

The chain carries TRBV11-2 and TRBJ1-1; the D gene is possibly TRBD1 (6 bases). This CDR3 region has 12 residues. From germline, CDR1 is SGHAT and CDR2 FQNNGV. V lost 1 base and J 12 bases, leaving 12 bases between the germline ends. This chain's CDR3 is CASSLVRGRTFF. As DNA, the CDR3 is TGTGCCAGCAGCTTAGTCAGGGGCCGGACTTTCTTT.

This chain links TRBV7-9 with TRBJ1-5; no definite D call. Germline V gene sequence: CDR1 SEHNR, CDR2 FQNEAQ (reference sequence). Trimming took 7 bases from V and 1 from J, leaving 14 bases between them. The CDR3 runs to 15 residues. The CDR3 DNA follows: TGTGCCAGCACTTTTTCGGGGTCGAGCAATCAGCCCCAGCATTTT. As protein: CASTFSGSSNQPQHF.

The rearrangement links TRBV7-2 to TRBJ2-7; TRBD1 matches at 8 bases. The CDR3 loop spans 14 amino acids. The V gene's germline CDR1 is SGHTA and CDR2 FQGNSA. The V and J ends lost 4 bases and 5 bases, in that order; junction bases with no gene match: 7. CDR3 in DNA: TGTGCCAGCAGCTCCCCGACAGGGGACGACGAGCAGTACTTC. It yields the protein CASSSPTGDDEQYF.

This clone was detected only once. This chain connects TRBV19 to TRBJ1-4; D perhaps matches TRBD1 (6 bases). This CDR3 spans 14 amino acids. The V end was cut by 8 bases, the J end by 3 bases, with 13 bases between. Germline assignment: CDR1 LNHDA and CDR2 SQIVND (reference sequence). CDR3 sequence reads: CASRTQGPNEKLFF. Written as DNA, the CDR3 is TGTGCCAGTCGTACACAGGGCCCTAATGAAAAACTGTTTTTT.

The chain uses TRBV2 and TRBJ1-5; 7 positions agree with TRBD1. The CDR3 contains 12 residues. Germline V CDR1 and CDR2: SNHLY, FYNNEI. The trim removed 6 bases at V and 7 bases at J, leaving 3 bases unmatched. CDR3 amino acids: CASSRGAQPQHF. CDR3 DNA sequence: TGTGCCAGCAGCAGGGGGGCACAGCCCCAGCATTTT.

The V gene is TRBV13, the J gene TRBJ2-7; 8 bases fit TRBD2. The CDR3 contains 15 residues. V gave up 1 base and J gave up 3 bases; unmatched junction bases: 5. The germline CDR1 and CDR2 sequences are PRHDT and FYEKMQ (reference sequence). CDR3 region: CASSLDGGRIYEQYF. Written as DNA, the CDR3 is TGTGCCAGCAGCTTAGACGGCGGGAGGATCTACGAGCAGTACTTC. Full variable domain (missing parts from reference TRBV13 and TRBJ2-7): AAGVIQSPRHLIKEKRETATLKCYPIPRHDTVYWYQQGPGQDPQFLISFYEKMQSDKGSIPDRFSAQQFSDYHSELNMSSLELGDSALYFCASSLDGGRIYEQYFGPGTRLTVT.

The J gene is TRBJ1-1, the V gene TRBV28; 9 nucleotides align to TRBD1. Trimming took 6 bases from V and 0 from J; bases not matched to a gene: 11. The CDR3 length is 17 residues. Germline-derived CDR1 and CDR2 are MDHEN and SYDVKM. The CDR3 reads CASREGGTGTMNTEAFF. The CDR3 bases are TGTGCCAGCAGGGAGGGGGGGACAGGGACAATGAACACTGAAGCTTTCTTT.